The clone carrying this T cell receptor beta chain was counted at least ten times. This entry is derived from a study of blood T cell repertoires in COVID-19. Germline V gene lookup returns CDR1 SEHNR and CDR2 FQNEAQ (reference sequence). CDR3 size: 15 residues. The V gene lost 4 bases and the J gene lost 7 bases, with 16 bases spanning the gap. Sequenced by immunoSEQ multiplex PCR; TCRdb stores in-frame clones only, minus some. The sample yields about 210,000 clones, 85% to 90% seen once. The sample taken for sequencing was peripheral blood. The sequence was obtained from a man aged 18 to 35 with active or convalescent COVID-19. This chain uses TRBV7-9 with TRBJ2-2; D possibly corresponds to TRBD2 (5 bases). The CDR3, as DNA: TGTGCCAGCAGCTCCTCCGGGGAGCGGAACGGGGAGCTGTTTTTT. Protein sequence: CASSSSGERNGELFF.